The TCR beta chain under discussion was sequenced for a study of Ad26.COV2.S vaccination and SARS-CoV-2 variants. Across the study: Dosing was one shot or two shots 56 days apart. Study observations and caveats: It was vaccine recipients, not placebo recipients, who had the higher spike-specific TCR breadth.

Noted treatment: 15 to 20 received Ad26.COV2.S at low or high dose, single or two shots; 5 received placebo; per-sample allocation not given. Collection of the samples took place on day 63 after the first injection of vaccine or placebo. Trimming cost V 5 bases and J 2 bases; bases outside gene matches: 8. The CDR3 is 15 amino acids. From germline, CDR1 is SEHNR and CDR2 FQNEAQ (reference sequence). Sequencing used immunoSEQ multiplex PCR; TCRdb keeps in-frame clones, though not all of them. Of about 370,000 clones in the sample, roughly nine tenths were seen once. With respect to this clone: Its specificity is unknown.

The source of this sequence is a person aged 18 to 59 who received the Ad26.COV2.S COVID-19 vaccine or a placebo. This chain joins TRBV7-9 and TRBJ1-1, with 7 bases lining up with TRBD1. The source was peripheral blood, collected in a trial of Ad26.COV2.S vaccine versus placebo. CDR3 loop: CASSQLTGTNTEAFF. CDR3 bases: TGTGCCAGCAGCCAATTGACAGGGACAAACACTGAAGCTTTCTTT.